The 16 T cell receptor beta chains reported below all come from one sample, sequenced in a study of T cell responses to AZD1222 COVID-19 vaccine. Clones were read by immunoSEQ multiplex PCR, and TCRdb kept only the in-frame ones, dropping some. The sample has 75,000 to 100,000 clones, about 86% seen once. Sequencing used peripheral blood, obtained on day 0 of AZD1222 vaccination. All receptors derive from an adult in good health.

This chain uses TRBV6-2 or TRBV6-3 with TRBJ1-1, with 9 bases lining up with TRBD1. This CDR3 region has 16 residues. Germline loops: CDR1 MNHEY, CDR2 SVGEGT. The V and J ends lost 2 bases and 3 bases, in that order; junction bases with no gene match: 7. The CDR3 region is CASSYGTGNVDTEAFF. The CDR3 region has the DNA TGTGCCAGCAGTTACGGGACAGGGAATGTGGACACTGAAGCTTTCTTT.

The chain uses TRBV18 and TRBJ2-5; D possibly uses TRBD1 or TRBD2 (7 bases each). CDR1 and CDR2 from the germline V gene are KGHSH and LQKENI. This CDR3 is 15 amino acids long. The ends were cut back, 4 bases at V and 0 bases at J, with 12 bases in the middle. In DNA, the CDR3 is TGTGCCAGCTCACGGGAGGGACAGTACCAAGAGACCCAGTACTTC. Amino acid sequence: CASSREGQYQETQYF. The full variable domain, in which reference TRBV18 and TRBJ2-5 provide the parts outside the CDR3, is NAGVMQNPRHLVRRRGQEARLRCSPMKGHSHVYWYRQLPEEGLKFMVYLQKENIIDESGMPKERFSAEFPKEGPSILRIQQVVRGDSAAYFCASSREGQYQETQYFGPGTRLLVL.

The chain combines TRBV3-1 (or the pseudogene TRBV3-2) with TRBJ2-2; 9 bases map to TRBD1. V was pared by 7 bases and J by 7 bases, with 10 bases of the junction left unmatched. The CDR3 is 15 residues long. Germline V gene data show CDR1 as LGHDT and CDR2 as YNNKEL (reference sequence). The CDR3 bases are TGTGCCAGCACCCTGGAGACAGGGGGTAACGGGGAGCTGTTTTTT. Its translation is CASTLETGGNGELFF.

In its sample, this clone was seen once. Other DNA sequences in this sample translate to the same CDR3. This chain joins TRBV12-3 or TRBV12-4 and TRBJ2-7; D is unclear. Trimming took 5 bases from V and 0 from J, leaving 2 bases between them. The CDR3 loop spans 11 amino acids. The CDR3 nucleotides are TGTGCCAGCAGTCCCTCCTACGAGCAGTACTTC. Residues: CASSPSYEQYF.

This clone was detected once. This chain links TRBV3-1 (or the pseudogene TRBV3-2) with TRBJ1-5, with a weak D call TRBD1 (5 bases). This CDR3 has 14 residues. Germline V gives CDR1 LGHDT, CDR2 YNNKEL (reference sequence). V was trimmed by 1 base and J by 7 bases, leaving 11 bases between them. CDR3 bases: TGTGCCAGCAGCCAAGTCGGTGGGGACCAGCCCCAGCATTTT. Amino acid sequence: CASSQVGGDQPQHF.

This clone was detected only once. V is TRBV19 and J is TRBJ1-4; possible D gene TRBD1, 5 bases. Looked up from germline, CDR1 is LNHDA and CDR2 is SQIVND (reference sequence). The ends were cut back, 3 bases at V and 8 bases at J, with 13 bases in the middle. The CDR3 loop spans 14 amino acids. CDR3 loop: CASSMSQGWEKLFF. The CDR3 DNA reads as TGTGCCAGTAGTATGTCCCAGGGTTGGGAAAAACTGTTTTTT.

This chain uses TRBV19 with TRBJ1-3; no clear D. The CDR3 has 15 residues. The germline V gene has CDR1 LNHDA and CDR2 SQIVND (reference sequence). V lost 3 bases to trimming and J lost 0 bases, with 9 bases between them. DNA for the CDR3: TGTGCCAGTAGTATTGAACCGAGCTCTGGAAACACCATATATTTT. This translates into CASSIEPSSGNTIYF. Based on the CDR3 plus reference TRBV19 and TRBJ1-3, the full variable domain is DGGITQSPKYLFRKEGQNVTLSCEQNLNHDAMYWYRQDPGQGLRLIYYSQIVNDFQKGDIAEGYSVSREKKESFPLTVTSAQKNPTAFYLCASSIEPSSGNTIYFGEGSWLTVV.

V is TRBV1 and J is TRBJ1-5; the D segment call TRBD1 is taken from the table without a DNA check. TRBV1 is designated a pseudogene. The CDR3 is 10 residues long. CDR3 sequence (DNA): TGCACCAGACAGGGGCAGCCCCAGCATTTT. It codes for CTRQGQPQHF.

The chain combines TRBV2 with TRBJ1-4, with no clear D. V shed 5 bases and J shed 7 bases, with 11 bases lying between them. The CDR3 totals 13 residues. Per germline, CDR1 SNHLY and CDR2 FYNNEI. CDR3: CASSIGRVEKLFF. The CDR3 coding sequence is TGTGCCAGCAGTATTGGACGGGTTGAAAAACTGTTTTTT.

This chain joins TRBV6-5 and TRBJ2-7, with 11 bases aligning to TRBD1. This CDR3 has 15 residues. The germline V gene encodes CDR1 MNHEY and CDR2 SVGAGI. The trim removed 6 bases at V and 4 bases at J, leaving 8 bases unmatched. The CDR3 loop is CASSSLGQGAYEQYF. CDR3 sequence (DNA): TGTGCCAGCAGCTCCCTCGGACAGGGGGCGTACGAGCAGTACTTC.

The gene calls are TRBV5-4 and TRBJ1-6, with 7 nucleotides matching TRBD1. CDR3 size: 14 residues. CDR1 is SGHNT, CDR2 YYREEE, per germline (reference sequence). J was trimmed by 7 bases and V by 1 base; bases with no gene match: 2. CDR3 DNA sequence: TGTGCCAGCAGCTTGACAGGGGTAAATTCACCCCTCCACTTT. This sequence encodes CASSLTGVNSPLHF.

The V gene is TRBV4-2, the J gene TRBJ2-2; D remains unclear. Germline loops: CDR1 LGHNA, CDR2 YNFKEQ. This CDR3 has 14 residues. The ends were cut back, 0 bases at V and 3 bases at J, with 5 bases in the middle. The CDR3 DNA reads TGTGCCAGCAGCCAAGAACAATACACCGGGGAGCTGTTTTTT. Residues: CASSQEQYTGELFF.

The chain is built from TRBV4-3 and TRBJ2-5; no reliable D call. The ends were cut back, 0 bases at V and 5 bases at J, with 7 bases in the middle. The CDR3 spans 13 residues. In germline, CDR1 is LGHNA, CDR2 YSLEER. The CDR3 DNA is TGCGCCAGCAGCCAAGAACTCAGGGAGACCCAGTACTTC. Translated, it gives CASSQELRETQYF.

The CDR3 nucleotides read TGTGCCAGCAGAACAACACCCCGTGTGGGTTCACCCCTCCACTTT. Its protein product is CASRTTPRVGSPLHF. The chain links TRBV6-4 to TRBJ1-6; unclear D gene. V lost 6 bases, J lost 9 bases, and 18 bases lay in between. Germline V gene data show CDR1 as MRHNA and CDR2 as SNTAGT. The CDR3 consists of 15 residues.

The chain employs TRBV19 and TRBJ2-5; 11 nucleotides line up with TRBD2. CDR3 length: 14 amino acids. The germline V gene has CDR1 LNHDA and CDR2 SQIVND (reference sequence). V was clipped by 4 bases and J by 3 bases; unmatched bases: 1. The CDR3 is CASSTTSGKETQYF. CDR3 bases: TGTGCCAGTAGTACGACTAGCGGGAAAGAGACCCAGTACTTC. Full variable domain (missing parts from reference TRBV19 and TRBJ2-5): DGGITQSPKYLFRKEGQNVTLSCEQNLNHDAMYWYRQDPGQGLRLIYYSQIVNDFQKGDIAEGYSVSREKKESFPLTVTSAQKNPTAFYLCASSTTSGKETQYFGPGTRLLVL.

V and J are TRBV4-3 and TRBJ2-7; 8 positions agree with TRBD2. The V gene end was trimmed by 3 bases and the J gene end by 3 bases; junction bases not matched to a gene: 10. From germline, CDR1 is LGHNA and CDR2 YSLEER. The CDR3 runs to 16 residues. The CDR3 DNA is TGCGCCAGCAGCCAGACGATTAGCGGGGCCCTCTACGAGCAGTACTTC. It codes for CASSQTISGALYEQYF.